This T cell receptor beta chain was observed in a study of neurological immune-mediated disorders. TCRdb processed the 5' RACE reads anew with MiXCR; each CDR3 protein has one entry. This sample has 26,000 or so distinct CDR3 sequences; approximately 12% occur once, and the top ten carry less than 9%. This CDR3 spans 11 amino acids. V was trimmed by 6 bases and J by 6 bases, leaving 7 bases between them. In germline, CDR1 is SGHVS, CDR2 FQNEAQ. This clonotype was counted ten times or more. This receptor was obtained from a man between 60 and 70 years old in good health. The rearrangement uses TRBV7-8 and TRBJ2-3; D not resolved. The sequenced sample consisted of PBMCs. CDR3: CASRAVDTQYF. The DNA for the CDR3 is TGTGCCAGCAGGGCCGTGGATACGCAGTATTTT.